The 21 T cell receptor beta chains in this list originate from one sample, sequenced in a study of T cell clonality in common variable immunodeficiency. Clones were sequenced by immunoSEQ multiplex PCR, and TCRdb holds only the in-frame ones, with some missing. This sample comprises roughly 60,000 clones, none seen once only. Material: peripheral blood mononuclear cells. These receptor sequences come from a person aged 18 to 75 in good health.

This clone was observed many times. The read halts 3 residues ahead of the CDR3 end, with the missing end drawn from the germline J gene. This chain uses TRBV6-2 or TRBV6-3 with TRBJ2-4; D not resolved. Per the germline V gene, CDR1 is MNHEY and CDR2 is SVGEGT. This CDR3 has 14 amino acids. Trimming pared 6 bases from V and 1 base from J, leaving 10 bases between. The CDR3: CASREGPAKNIQYF. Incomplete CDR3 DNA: TGTGCCAGCAGGGAAGGGCCGGCCAAAAACATT.

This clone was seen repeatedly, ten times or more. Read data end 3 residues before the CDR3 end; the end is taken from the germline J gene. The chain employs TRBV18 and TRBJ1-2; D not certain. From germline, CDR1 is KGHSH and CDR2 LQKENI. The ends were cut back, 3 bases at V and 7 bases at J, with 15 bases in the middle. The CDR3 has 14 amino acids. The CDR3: CASSPSTRAGGYTF. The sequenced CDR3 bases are TGTGCCAGCTCACCGTCGACAAGAGCTGGTGGC.

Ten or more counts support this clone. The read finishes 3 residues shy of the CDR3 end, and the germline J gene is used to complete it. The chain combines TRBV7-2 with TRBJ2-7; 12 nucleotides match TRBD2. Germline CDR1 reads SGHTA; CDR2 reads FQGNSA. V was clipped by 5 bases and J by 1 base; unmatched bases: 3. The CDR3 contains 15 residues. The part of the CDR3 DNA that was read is TGTGCCAGCAGCGGCGGGACTAGCGGGTCCTACGAG. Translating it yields CASSGGTSGSYE. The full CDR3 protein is CASSGGTSGSYEQYF.

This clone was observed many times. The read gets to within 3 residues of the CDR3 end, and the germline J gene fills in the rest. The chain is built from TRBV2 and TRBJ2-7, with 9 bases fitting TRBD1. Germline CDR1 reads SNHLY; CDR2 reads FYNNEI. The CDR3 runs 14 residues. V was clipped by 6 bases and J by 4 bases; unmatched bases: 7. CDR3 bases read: TGTGCCAGCAGGGGACAGGGACTTTCGTACGAG. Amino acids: CASRGQGLSYE. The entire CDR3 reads CASRGQGLSYEQYF.

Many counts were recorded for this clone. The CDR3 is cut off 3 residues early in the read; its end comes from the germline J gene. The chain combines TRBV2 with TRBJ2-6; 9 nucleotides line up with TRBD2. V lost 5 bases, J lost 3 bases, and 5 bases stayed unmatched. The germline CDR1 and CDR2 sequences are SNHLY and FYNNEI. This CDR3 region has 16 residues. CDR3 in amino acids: CASSTQRGVGANVLTF. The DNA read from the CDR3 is TGTGCCAGCAGTACCCAGCGGGGGGTTGGGGCCAACGTC.

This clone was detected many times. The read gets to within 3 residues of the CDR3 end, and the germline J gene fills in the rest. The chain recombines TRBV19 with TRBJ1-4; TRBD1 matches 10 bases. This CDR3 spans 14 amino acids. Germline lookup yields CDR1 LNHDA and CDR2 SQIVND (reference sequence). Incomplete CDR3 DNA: TGTGCCAGTAGTAAGGGACAGGGGATTGAGAAA. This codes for CASSKGQGIEK. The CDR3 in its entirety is CASSKGQGIEKLFF.

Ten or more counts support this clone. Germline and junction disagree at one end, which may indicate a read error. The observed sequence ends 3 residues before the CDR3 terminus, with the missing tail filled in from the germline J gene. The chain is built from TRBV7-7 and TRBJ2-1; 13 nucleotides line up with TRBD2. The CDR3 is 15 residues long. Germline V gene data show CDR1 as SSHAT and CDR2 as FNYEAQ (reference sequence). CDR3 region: CASSPGLAGYNEQFF. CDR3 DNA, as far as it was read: TGTGCTAGCAGCCCGGGACTAGCGGGATACAATGAG.

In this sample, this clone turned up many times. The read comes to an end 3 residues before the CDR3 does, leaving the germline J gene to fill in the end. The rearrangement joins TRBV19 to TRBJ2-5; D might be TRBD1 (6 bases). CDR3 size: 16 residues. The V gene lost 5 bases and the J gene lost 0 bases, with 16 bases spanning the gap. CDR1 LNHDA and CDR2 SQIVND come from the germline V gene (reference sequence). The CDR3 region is CASSDPGTKNQETQYF. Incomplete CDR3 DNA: TGTGCCAGTAGTGACCCCGGGACAAAGAACCAAGAGACC.

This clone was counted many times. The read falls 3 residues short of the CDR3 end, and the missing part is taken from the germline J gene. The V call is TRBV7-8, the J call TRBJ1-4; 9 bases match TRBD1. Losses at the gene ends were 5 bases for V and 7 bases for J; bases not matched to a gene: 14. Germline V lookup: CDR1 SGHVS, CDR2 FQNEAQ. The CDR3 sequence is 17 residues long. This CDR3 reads CASSPALPDRGGEKLFF. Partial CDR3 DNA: TGTGCCAGCAGCCCCGCACTACCGGACAGGGGCGGTGAAAAA.

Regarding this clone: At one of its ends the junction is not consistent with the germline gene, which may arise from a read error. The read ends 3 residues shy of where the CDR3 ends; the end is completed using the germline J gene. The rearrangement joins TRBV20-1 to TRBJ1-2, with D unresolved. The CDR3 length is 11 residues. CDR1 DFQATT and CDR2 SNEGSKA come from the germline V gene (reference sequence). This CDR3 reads CNAIRLYGYTF. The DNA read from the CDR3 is TGCAATGCTATAAGACTCTATGGC.

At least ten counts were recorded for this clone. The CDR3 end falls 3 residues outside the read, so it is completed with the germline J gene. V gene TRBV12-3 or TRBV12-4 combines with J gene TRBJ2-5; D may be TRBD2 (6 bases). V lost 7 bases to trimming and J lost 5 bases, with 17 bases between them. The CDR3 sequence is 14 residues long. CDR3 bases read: TGTGCCAGCATCGACCTCGGCGGGAAGGAGACC. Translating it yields CASIDLGGKET. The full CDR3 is CASIDLGGKETQYF.

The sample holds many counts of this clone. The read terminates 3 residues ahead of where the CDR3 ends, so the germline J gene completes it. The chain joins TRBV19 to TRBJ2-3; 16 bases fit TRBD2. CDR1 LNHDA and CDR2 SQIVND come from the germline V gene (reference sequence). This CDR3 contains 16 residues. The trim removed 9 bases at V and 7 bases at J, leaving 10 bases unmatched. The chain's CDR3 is CASTGLAGGKRYTQYF. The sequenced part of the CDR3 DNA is TGTGCCAGCACGGGACTAGCGGGAGGGAAACGGTATACG.

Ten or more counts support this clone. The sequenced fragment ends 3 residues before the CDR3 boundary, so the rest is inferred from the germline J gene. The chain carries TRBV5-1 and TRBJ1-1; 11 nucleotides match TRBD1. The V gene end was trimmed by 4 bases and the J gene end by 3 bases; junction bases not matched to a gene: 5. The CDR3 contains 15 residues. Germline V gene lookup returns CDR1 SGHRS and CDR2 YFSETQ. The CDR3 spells CASSLRDRGYTEAFF. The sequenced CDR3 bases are TGCGCCAGCAGCCTCCGGGACAGGGGGTACACTGAA.

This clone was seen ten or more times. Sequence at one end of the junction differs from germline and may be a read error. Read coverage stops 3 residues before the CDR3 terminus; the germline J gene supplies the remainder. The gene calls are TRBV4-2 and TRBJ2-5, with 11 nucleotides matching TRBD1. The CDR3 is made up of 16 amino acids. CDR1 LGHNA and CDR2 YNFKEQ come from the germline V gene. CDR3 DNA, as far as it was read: TGCGCCAGCAGCCAAGGGGGGACAGGGGGTTTGGAGACC. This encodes CASSQGGTGGLET. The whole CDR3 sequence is CASSQGGTGGLETQYF.

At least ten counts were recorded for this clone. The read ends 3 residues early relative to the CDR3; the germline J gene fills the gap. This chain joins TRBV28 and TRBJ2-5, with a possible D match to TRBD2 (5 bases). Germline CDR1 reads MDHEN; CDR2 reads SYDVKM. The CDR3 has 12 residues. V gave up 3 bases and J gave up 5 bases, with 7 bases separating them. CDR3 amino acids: CASSLVAETQYF. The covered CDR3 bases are TGTGCCAGCAGTTTGGTAGCGGAGACC.

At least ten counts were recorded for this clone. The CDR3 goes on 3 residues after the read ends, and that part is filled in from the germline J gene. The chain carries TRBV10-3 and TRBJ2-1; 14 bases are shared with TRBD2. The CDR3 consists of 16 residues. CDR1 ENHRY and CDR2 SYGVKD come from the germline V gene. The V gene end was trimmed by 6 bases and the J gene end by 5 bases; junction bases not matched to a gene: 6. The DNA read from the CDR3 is TGTGCCATCAGCAGACTAGCGGGAGGGCCCGACAATGAG. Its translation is CAISRLAGGPDNE. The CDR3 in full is CAISRLAGGPDNEQFF.

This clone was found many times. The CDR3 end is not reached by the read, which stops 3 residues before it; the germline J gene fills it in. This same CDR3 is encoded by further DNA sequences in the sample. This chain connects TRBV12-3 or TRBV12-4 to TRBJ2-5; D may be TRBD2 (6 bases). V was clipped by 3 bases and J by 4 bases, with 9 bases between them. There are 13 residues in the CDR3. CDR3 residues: CASSLGGVETQYF. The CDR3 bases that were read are TGTGCCAGCAGTTTGGGCGGGGTAGAGACC.

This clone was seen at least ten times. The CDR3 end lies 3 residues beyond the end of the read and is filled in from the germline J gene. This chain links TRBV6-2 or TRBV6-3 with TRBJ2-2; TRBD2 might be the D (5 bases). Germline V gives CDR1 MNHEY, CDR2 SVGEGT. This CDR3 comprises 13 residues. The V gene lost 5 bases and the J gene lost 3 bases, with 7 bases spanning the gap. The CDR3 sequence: CASSPDYTGELFF. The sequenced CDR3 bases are TGTGCCAGCAGTCCGGACTACACCGGGGAG.

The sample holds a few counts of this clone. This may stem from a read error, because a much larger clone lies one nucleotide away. CDR3 bases read: TGTTCCAGCAGCTTAGCACAGGGCACTGAA. The encoded protein is CSSSLAQGTE. The entire CDR3 protein reads CSSSLAQGTEAFF. The chain uses TRBV7-9 and TRBJ1-1; a possible D gene is TRBD1 (6 bases). The DNA ends 3 residues before the CDR3 does, and the rest of the CDR3 is filled in from the germline J gene. Germline lookup yields CDR1 SEHNR and CDR2 FQNEAQ (reference sequence). The CDR3 loop spans 13 amino acids.

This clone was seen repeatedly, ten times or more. CDR3 sequence: CASSYSAGGGYEQYF. The CDR3 DNA, read in part, is TGTGCCAGCAGTTACTCGGCAGGGGGTGGCTACGAG. The V call is TRBV6-7, the J call TRBJ2-7; 7 bases are a match to TRBD1. Coverage ceases 3 residues before the CDR3 finishes, and the germline J gene fills in the end. TRBV6-7 is an open reading frame whose function is uncertain. V was pared by 0 bases and J by 3 bases, with 5 bases of the junction left unmatched. CDR3 length equals 15 residues.

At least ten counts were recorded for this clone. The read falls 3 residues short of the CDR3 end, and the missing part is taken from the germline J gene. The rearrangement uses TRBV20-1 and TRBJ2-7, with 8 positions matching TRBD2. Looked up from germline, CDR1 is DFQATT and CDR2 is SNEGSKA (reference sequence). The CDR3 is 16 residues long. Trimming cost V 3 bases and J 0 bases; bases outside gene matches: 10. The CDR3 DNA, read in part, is TGCAGTGCTAGCCCTTTGCGGGAGGAGAGCTCCTACGAG. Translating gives CSASPLREESSYE. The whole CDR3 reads CSASPLREESSYEQYF.